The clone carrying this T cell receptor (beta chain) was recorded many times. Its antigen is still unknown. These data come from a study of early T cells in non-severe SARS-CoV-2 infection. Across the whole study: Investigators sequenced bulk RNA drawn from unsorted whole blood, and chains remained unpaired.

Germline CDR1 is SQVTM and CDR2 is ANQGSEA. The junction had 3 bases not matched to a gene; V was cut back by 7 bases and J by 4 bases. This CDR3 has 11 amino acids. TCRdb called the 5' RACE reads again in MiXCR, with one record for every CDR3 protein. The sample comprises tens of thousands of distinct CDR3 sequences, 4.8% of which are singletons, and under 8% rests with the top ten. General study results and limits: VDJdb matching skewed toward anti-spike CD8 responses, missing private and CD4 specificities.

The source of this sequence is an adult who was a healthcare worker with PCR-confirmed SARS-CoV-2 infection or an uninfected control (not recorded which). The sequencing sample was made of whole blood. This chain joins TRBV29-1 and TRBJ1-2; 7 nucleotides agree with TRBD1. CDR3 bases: TGCAGCGCCTGGGACAGCTATGGCTACACCTTC. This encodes CSAWDSYGYTF. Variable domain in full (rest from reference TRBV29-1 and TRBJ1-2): SAVISQKPSRDICQRGTSLTIQCQVDSQVTMMFWYRQQPGQSLTLIATANQGSEATYESGFVIDKFPISRPNLTFSTLTVSNMSPEDSSIYLCSAWDSYGYTFGSGTRLTVV.